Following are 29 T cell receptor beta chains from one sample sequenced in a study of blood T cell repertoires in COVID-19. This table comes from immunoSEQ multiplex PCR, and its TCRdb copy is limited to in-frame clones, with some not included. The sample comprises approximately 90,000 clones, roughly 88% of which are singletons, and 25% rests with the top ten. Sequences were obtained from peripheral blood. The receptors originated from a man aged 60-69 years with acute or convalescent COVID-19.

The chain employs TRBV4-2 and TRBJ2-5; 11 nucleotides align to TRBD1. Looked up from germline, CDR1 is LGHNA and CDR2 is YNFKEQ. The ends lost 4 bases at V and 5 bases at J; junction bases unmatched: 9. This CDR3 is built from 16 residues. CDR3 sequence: CASSPTGTGGGETQYF. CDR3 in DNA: TGTGCCAGCAGCCCGACCGGGACAGGGGGTGGCGAGACCCAGTACTTC.

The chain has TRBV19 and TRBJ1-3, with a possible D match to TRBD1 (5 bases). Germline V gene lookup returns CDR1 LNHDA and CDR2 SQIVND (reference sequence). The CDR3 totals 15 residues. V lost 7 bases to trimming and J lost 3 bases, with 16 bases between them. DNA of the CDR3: TGTGCCAGTATCCAGAACCAGGGTATTGGAAACACCATATATTTT. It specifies CASIQNQGIGNTIYF. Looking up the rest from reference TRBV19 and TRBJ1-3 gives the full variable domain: DGGITQSPKYLFRKEGQNVTLSCEQNLNHDAMYWYRQDPGQGLRLIYYSQIVNDFQKGDIAEGYSVSREKKESFPLTVTSAQKNPTAFYLCASIQNQGIGNTIYFGEGSWLTVV.

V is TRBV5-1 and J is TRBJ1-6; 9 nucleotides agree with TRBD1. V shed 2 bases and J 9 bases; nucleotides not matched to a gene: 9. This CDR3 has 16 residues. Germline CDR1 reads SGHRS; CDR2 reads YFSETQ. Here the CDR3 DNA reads TGCGCCAGCAGCTTTGAACCGGGACAGGGCGGTTCACCCCTCCACTTT. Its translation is CASSFEPGQGGSPLHF.

The CDR3 nucleotides read TGTGCCAGCAGTACTCGAACACAGGGGGCCTCTGGAAACACCATATATTTT. Its translation is CASSTRTQGASGNTIYF. The J gene is TRBJ1-3, the V gene TRBV28, with 9 nucleotides matching TRBD1. Germline CDR1 reads MDHEN; CDR2 reads SYDVKM. After removal of 5 bases from V and 0 bases from J, the junction contained 8 bases not matched to a gene. The CDR3 totals 17 residues. The full variable domain, in which reference TRBV28 and TRBJ1-3 provide the parts outside the CDR3, is DVKVTQSSRYLVKRTGEKVFLECVQDMDHENMFWYRQDPGLGLRLIYFSYDVKMKEKGDIPEGYSVSREKKERFSLILESASTNQTSMYLCASSTRTQGASGNTIYFGEGSWLTVV.

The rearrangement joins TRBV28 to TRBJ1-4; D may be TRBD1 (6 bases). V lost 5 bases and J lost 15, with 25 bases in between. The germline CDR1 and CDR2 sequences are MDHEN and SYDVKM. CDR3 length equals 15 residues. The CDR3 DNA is TGTGCCAGCAGTCAACCCCTCCCCTCGGGACAAATGATGTTTTTT. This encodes CASSQPLPSGQMMFF.

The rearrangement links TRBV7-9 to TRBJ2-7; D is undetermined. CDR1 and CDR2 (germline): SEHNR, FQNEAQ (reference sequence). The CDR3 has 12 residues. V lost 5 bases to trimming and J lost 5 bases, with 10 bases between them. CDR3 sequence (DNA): TGTGCCAGCAGCCTTGGTAGAGACGAGCAGTACTTC. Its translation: CASSLGRDEQYF. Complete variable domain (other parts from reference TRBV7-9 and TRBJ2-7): DTGVSQNPRHKITKRGQNVTFRCDPISEHNRLYWYRQTLGQGPEFLTYFQNEAQLEKSRLLSDRFSAERPKGSFSTLEIQRTEQGDSAMYLCASSLGRDEQYFGPGTRLTVT.

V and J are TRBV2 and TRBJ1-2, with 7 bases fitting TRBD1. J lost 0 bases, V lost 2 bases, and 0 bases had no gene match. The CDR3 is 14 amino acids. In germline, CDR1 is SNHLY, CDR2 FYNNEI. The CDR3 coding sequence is TGTGCCAGCAGTGAACAGGGGGCTAACTATGGCTACACCTTC. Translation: CASSEQGANYGYTF.

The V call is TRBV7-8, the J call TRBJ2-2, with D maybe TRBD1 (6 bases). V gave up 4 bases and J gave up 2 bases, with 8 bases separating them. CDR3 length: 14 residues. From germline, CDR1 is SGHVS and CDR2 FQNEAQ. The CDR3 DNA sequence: TGTGCCAGCAGCTCGGGACACAACACCGGGGAGCTGTTTTTT. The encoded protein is CASSSGHNTGELFF.

DNA of the CDR3: TGTGCCAGCTGTATCACGGGGGATGGGGAGCAGTTCTTC. Its translation is CASCITGDGEQFF. The chain joins TRBV18 to TRBJ2-1; a weak D match, TRBD2 (6 bases). V was cut by 7 bases and J by 10 bases, with 17 bases left in between. The CDR3 has 13 residues. Germline CDR1 reads KGHSH; CDR2 reads LQKENI.

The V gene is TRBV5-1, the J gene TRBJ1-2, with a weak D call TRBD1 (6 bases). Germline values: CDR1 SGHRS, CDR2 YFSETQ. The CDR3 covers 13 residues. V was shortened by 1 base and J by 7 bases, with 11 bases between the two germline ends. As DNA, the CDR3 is TGCGCCAGCAGCTTGCAGGGGCCGAGTGGCTACACCTTC. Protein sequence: CASSLQGPSGYTF.

CDR3: CASGQGSPGEQYF. The DNA of the CDR3 is TGTGCCAGTGGACAGGGGTCTCCGGGCGAGCAGTACTTC. The chain uses TRBV6-5 and TRBJ2-7, with 9 bases identical to TRBD1. The CDR3 covers 13 residues. Germline lookup yields CDR1 MNHEY and CDR2 SVGAGI. J lost 6 bases, V lost 9 bases, and 9 bases had no gene match.

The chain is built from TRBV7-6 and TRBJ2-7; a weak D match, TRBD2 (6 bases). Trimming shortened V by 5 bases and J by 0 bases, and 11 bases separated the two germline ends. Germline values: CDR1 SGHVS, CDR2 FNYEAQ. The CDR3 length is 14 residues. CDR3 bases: TGTGCCAGCAGCACTCGGGGGAGCTCCTACGAGCAGTACTTC. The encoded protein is CASSTRGSSYEQYF.

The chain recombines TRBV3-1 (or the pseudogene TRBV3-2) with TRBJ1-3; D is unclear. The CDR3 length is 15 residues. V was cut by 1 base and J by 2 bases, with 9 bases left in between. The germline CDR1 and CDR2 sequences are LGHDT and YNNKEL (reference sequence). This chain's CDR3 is CASSQVYVPGNTIYF. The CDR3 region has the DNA TGTGCCAGCAGCCAAGTCTACGTTCCTGGAAACACCATATATTTT.

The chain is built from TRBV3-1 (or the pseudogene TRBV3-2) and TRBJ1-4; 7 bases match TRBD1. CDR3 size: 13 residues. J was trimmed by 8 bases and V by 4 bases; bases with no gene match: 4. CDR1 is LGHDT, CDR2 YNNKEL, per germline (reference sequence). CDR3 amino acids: CASSPRQGEKLFF. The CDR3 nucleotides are TGTGCCAGCAGCCCTCGACAGGGAGAAAAACTGTTTTTT.

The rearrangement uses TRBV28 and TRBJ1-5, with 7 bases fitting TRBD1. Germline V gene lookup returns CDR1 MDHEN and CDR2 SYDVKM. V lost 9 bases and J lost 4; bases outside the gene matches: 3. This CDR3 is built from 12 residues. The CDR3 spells CASRDSNQPQHF. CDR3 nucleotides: TGTGCCAGTCGGGACAGTAATCAGCCCCAGCATTTT.

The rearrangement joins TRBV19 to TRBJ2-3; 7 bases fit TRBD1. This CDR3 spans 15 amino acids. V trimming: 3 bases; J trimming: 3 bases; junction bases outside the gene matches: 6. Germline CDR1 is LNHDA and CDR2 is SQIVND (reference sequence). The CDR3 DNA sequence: TGTGCCAGTAGTATCCTGGACAGGAGTACAGATACGCAGTATTTT. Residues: CASSILDRSTDTQYF.

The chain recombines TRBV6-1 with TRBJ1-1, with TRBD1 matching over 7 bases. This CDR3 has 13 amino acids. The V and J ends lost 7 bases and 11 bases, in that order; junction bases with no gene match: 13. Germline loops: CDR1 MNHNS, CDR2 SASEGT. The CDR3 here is CASTPNQGEVAFF. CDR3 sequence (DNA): TGTGCCAGCACCCCGAACCAGGGGGAGGTCGCTTTCTTT.

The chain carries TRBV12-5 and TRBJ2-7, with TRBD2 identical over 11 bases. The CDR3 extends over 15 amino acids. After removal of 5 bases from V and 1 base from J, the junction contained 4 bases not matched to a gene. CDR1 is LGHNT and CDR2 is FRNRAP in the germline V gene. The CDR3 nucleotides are TGTGCTAGTGGTCTTAGCGGGGGGGCTTCCTACGAGCAGTACTTC. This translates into CASGLSGGASYEQYF.

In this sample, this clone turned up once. CDR3 sequence: CASSTRDRVVSSPLHF. The CDR3 DNA sequence: TGTGCCAGCAGCACCCGGGACAGGGTTGTCAGTTCACCCCTCCACTTT. V and J are TRBV5-6 and TRBJ1-6; 9 bases match TRBD1. V was pared by 4 bases and J by 9 bases, with 11 bases of the junction left unmatched. The CDR3 totals 16 residues. The germline gives CDR1 SGHDT, CDR2 YYEEEE.

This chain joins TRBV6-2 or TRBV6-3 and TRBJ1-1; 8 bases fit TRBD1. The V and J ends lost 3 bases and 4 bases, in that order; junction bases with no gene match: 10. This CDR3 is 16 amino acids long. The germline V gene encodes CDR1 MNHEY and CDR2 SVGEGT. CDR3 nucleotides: TGTGCCAGCAGTTATGGACAGGGCTTAGAGGGCACTGAAGCTTTCTTT. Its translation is CASSYGQGLEGTEAFF.

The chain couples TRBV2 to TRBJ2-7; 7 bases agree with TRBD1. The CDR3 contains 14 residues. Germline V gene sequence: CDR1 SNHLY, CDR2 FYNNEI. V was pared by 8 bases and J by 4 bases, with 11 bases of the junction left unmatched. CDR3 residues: CASQTEQGYYEQYV. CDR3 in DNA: TGTGCCAGCCAAACGGAACAGGGGTATTACGAGCAGTACGTC.

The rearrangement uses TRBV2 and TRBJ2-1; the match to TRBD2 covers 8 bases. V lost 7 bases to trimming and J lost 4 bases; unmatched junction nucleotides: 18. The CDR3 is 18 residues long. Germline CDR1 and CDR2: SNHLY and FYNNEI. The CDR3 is CASTWTSSLFRNYNEQFF. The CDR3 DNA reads TGTGCCAGCACGTGGACTAGCAGTCTTTTCAGGAATTACAATGAGCAGTTCTTC.

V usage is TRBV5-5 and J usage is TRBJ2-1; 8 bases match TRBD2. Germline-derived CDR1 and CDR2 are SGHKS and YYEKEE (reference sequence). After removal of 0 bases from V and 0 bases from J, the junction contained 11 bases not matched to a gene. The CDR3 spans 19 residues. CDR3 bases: TGTGCCAGCAGCTTGGTGGCTAGCGGGTGGGACCGCTCCTACAATGAGCAGTTCTTC. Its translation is CASSLVASGWDRSYNEQFF.

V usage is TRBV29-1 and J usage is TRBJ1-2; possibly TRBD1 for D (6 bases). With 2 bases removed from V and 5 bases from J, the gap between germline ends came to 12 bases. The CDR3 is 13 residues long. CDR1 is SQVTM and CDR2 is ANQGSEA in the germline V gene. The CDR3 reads CSVEFTTGYGYTF. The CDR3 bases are TGCAGCGTTGAATTTACAACAGGGTATGGCTACACCTTC.

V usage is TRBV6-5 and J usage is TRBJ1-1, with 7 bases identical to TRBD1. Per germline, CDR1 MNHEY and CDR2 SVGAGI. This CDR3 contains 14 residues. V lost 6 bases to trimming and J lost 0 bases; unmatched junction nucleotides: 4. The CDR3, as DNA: TGTGCCAGCAGGGTGACAGGGATGAACACTGAAGCTTTCTTT. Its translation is CASRVTGMNTEAFF.

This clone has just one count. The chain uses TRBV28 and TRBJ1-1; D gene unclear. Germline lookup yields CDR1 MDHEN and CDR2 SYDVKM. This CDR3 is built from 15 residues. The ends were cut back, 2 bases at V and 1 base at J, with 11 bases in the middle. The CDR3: CASSLVSGWNTEAFF. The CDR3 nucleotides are TGTGCCAGCAGTTTAGTTTCGGGGTGGAACACTGAAGCTTTCTTT.

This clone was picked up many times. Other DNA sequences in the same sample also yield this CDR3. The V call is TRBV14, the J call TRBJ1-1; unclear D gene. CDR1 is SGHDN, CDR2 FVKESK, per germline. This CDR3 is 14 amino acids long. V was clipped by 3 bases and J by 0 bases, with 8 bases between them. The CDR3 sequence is CASSHPGMNTEAFF. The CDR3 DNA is TGTGCCAGCAGCCACCCGGGGATGAACACTGAAGCTTTCTTT.

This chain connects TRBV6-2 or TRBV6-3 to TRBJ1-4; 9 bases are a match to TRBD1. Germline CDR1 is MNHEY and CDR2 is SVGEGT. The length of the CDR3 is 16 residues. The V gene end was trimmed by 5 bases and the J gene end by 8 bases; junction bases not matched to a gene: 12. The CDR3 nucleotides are TGTGCCAGCAGTCACGACCCGGGACAGGGAGTCGAAAAACTGTTTTTT. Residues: CASSHDPGQGVEKLFF.

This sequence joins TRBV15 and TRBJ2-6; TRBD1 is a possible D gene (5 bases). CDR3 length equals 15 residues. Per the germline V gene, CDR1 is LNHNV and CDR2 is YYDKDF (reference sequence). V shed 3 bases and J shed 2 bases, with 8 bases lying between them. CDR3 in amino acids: CATSRQGPGANVLTF. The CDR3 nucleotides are TGTGCCACCAGCAGGCAGGGCCCTGGGGCCAACGTCCTGACTTTC.